This T cell receptor beta chain was documented in a study of shared clonotypes between healthy human individuals. Study results and caveats: Inspection by rarefaction showed sorted-subset sequencing to be incomplete despite large depth. Apart from blood, nothing was sampled; tissue repertoires likely differ. With a few donors compared, around 5% of naive CD4 clonotypes were shared.

CDR1 and CDR2 (germline): SQVTM, ANQGSEA. V was clipped by 3 bases and J by 5 bases; unmatched bases: 6. The CDR3 runs to 14 residues. For each subset, genomic DNA was distributed in equal portions over several immunoSEQ plates. Only in-frame clones appear in the TCRdb table, and some are missing; sequencing was by immunoSEQ multiplex PCR. The sample has 2.3 million or so clones, approximately 93% seen once; the top ten hold 0.39%. Of note for this clone: Antigen: not known.

The rearrangement uses TRBV29-1 and TRBJ2-3, with 9 bases matching TRBD2. This clonotype was sampled from a man in his late teens or twenties in good health. Some clones in this sample may be carry-over from other donors' samples. The sequencing sample was made of naive CD4+ T cells from PBMCs. Subset: CD45RA+ positively selected. CDR3 in DNA: TGCAGCGTTGACGGGGGTAGCGGGAGAGATACGCAGTATTTT. Its protein is CSVDGGSGRDTQYF.